The 18 T cell receptor beta chains reported below all come from one sample, sequenced in a study of blood T cells in healthy people across ages. Alongside a J-beta primer mix, a sample-barcoded 5' primer served in a second PCR lasting roughly 6 to 11 cycles. TCRdb analysed the 5' RACE reads with MiXCR anew, one entry per CDR3 protein. The top ten clones hold 23% of a sample with around 2 million distinct CDR3 sequences, around 40% of them seen once. Source material: blood. The origin of the receptors is a human donor in good health.

This chain joins TRBV7-3 and TRBJ2-3; D ambiguous. From germline, CDR1 is SGHTA and CDR2 FQGTGA. The V end lost 1 base, the J end lost 2 bases, and 7 bases lay between the germline ends. The CDR3 spans 14 residues. This CDR3 reads CASSLIPDTDTQYF. DNA of the CDR3: TGTGCCAGCAGCTTAATACCCGACACAGATACGCAGTATTTT.

This clonotype has a handful of counts. V and J are TRBV28 and TRBJ2-5; perhaps D is TRBD1 or TRBD2 (5 bases each). CDR1 is MDHEN, CDR2 SYDVKM, per germline. Trimming took 4 bases from V and 2 from J, leaving 26 bases between them. The CDR3 extends over 19 amino acids. The CDR3 spells CASSSRGASLPMGQETQYF. CDR3 DNA sequence: TGTGCCAGCAGTTCGAGGGGCGCGTCTCTCCCTATGGGGCAAGAGACCCAGTACTTC.

This chain joins TRBV5-1 and TRBJ1-2; D gene unclear. Germline V CDR1 and CDR2: SGHRS, YFSETQ. V was trimmed by 4 bases and J by 5 bases, leaving 24 bases between them. The CDR3 runs 17 residues. CDR3 loop: CASSGRATRLSDYGYTF. CDR3 DNA: TGCGCCAGCAGCGGCCGGGCCACCCGCTTAAGCGATTATGGCTACACCTTC.

The chain is built from TRBV5-1 and TRBJ1-1; unclear D gene. CDR1 and CDR2 from the germline V gene are SGHRS and YFSETQ. There are 13 residues in the CDR3. V lost 0 bases to trimming and J lost 12 bases, with 15 bases between them. The CDR3 DNA sequence: TGCGCCAGCAGCTTGGAACTGGGCGTGGGAACTTTCTTT. Its translation is CASSLELGVGTFF.

In its sample, this clonotype was seen many times. The CDR3 protein is CSVEGVGLAGTYNEQFF. In DNA, the CDR3 is TGCAGCGTTGAAGGGGTTGGACTAGCGGGGACATACAATGAGCAGTTCTTC. The V and J genes are TRBV29-1 and TRBJ2-1; TRBD2 matches at 12 bases. CDR1 and CDR2 from the germline V gene are SQVTM and ANQGSEA. V gave up 1 base and J gave up 4 bases; unmatched junction bases: 8. The CDR3 is made up of 17 amino acids.

This chain connects TRBV5-1 to TRBJ1-1; D gene ambiguous. The V and J ends lost 0 bases and 3 bases respectively, with 9 bases between them. Germline loops: CDR1 SGHRS, CDR2 YFSETQ. This CDR3 is built from 14 residues. The DNA for the CDR3 is TGCGCCAGCAGCTTGGAAGGTTGGGACACTGAAGCTTTCTTT. Protein sequence: CASSLEGWDTEAFF.

The V gene is TRBV15, the J gene TRBJ2-5, with 9 bases identical to TRBD2. The CDR3 is 14 residues long. The trim removed 7 bases at V and 2 bases at J, leaving 5 bases unmatched. Germline values: CDR1 LNHNV, CDR2 YYDKDF (reference sequence). CDR3 nucleotides: TGTGCCACCACCCTTAGCGGGGGACAAGAGACCCAGTACTTC. This sequence encodes CATTLSGGQETQYF.

The chain carries TRBV4-1 and TRBJ2-5; TRBD2 agrees at 7 bases. The germline V gene has CDR1 MGHRA and CDR2 YSYEKL. This CDR3 is 14 amino acids long. V dropped 2 bases and J dropped 4; count of bases not matched to a gene: 4. CDR3 coding DNA: TGCGCCAGCAGCCAAAACACGGGGGGAGAGACCCAGTACTTC. It codes for CASSQNTGGETQYF.

Only one count was recorded for this clonotype. The chain uses TRBV28 and TRBJ1-5; tentatively, D is TRBD1 (6 bases). Germline V lookup: CDR1 MDHEN, CDR2 SYDVKM. V gave up 6 bases and J gave up 6 bases, with 18 bases separating them. This CDR3 has 15 amino acids. The CDR3 nucleotides read TGTGCCAGCAGAGGCTACAGGGATGGCGCTCAGCCCCAGCATTTT. Translation: CASRGYRDGAQPQHF.

This clonotype was seen a few times. The chain couples TRBV10-3 to TRBJ2-1; 8 positions match TRBD1. This CDR3 has 15 amino acids. The V gene's germline CDR1 is ENHRY and CDR2 SYGVKD. With 2 bases clipped from V and 3 bases from J, the junction kept 3 bases outside the gene matches. CDR3 sequence: CAISEGTGVYNEQFF. The CDR3 nucleotides are TGTGCCATCAGTGAGGGGACAGGAGTCTACAATGAGCAGTTCTTC.

This clonotype was observed at least ten times. The junction departs from the called germline gene at one end, perhaps through a read error. This chain joins TRBV28 and TRBJ2-1; no firm D call. Germline V gives CDR1 MDHEN, CDR2 SYDVKM. This CDR3 comprises 12 residues. The CDR3 bases are TGTGCCAGCAGCTTATTTTACAATGAGCAGTTCTTC. It encodes CASSLFYNEQFF.

This clonotype came up a few times. The chain couples TRBV24-1 to TRBJ2-1, with D hard to call. Germline-derived CDR1 and CDR2 are KGHDR and SFDVKD. This CDR3 has 14 residues. V was cut by 3 bases and J by 4 bases, with 9 bases left in between. CDR3 coding DNA: TGTGCCACCAGTGATCTATGGAATTACAATGAGCAGTTCTTC. Translating gives CATSDLWNYNEQFF.

This chain connects TRBV10-3 to TRBJ2-7; 8 positions agree with TRBD1. The V gene's germline CDR1 is ENHRY and CDR2 SYGVKD. The CDR3 is 20 residues long. Trimming removed 4 bases from V and 5 bases from J; junction bases left unmatched: 25. The CDR3 protein is CAISVGFKTSMVDRGNEQYF. As DNA, the CDR3 is TGTGCCATCAGTGTCGGTTTTAAAACCTCTATGGTTGACAGGGGCAACGAGCAGTACTTC.

The rearrangement joins TRBV7-2 to TRBJ2-1, with 8 bases lining up with TRBD2. Germline CDR1 reads SGHTA; CDR2 reads FQGNSA. The CDR3 spans 16 residues. Trimming removed 5 bases from V and 8 bases from J; junction bases left unmatched: 14. The CDR3 is CASSRAGTRGSDEQFF. The CDR3, as DNA: TGTGCCAGCAGCCGGGCCGGGACTAGGGGGTCGGATGAGCAGTTCTTC.

This clonotype was counted ten times or more. This chain joins TRBV7-2 and TRBJ2-6; TRBD1 might be the D (6 bases). Germline loops: CDR1 SGHTA, CDR2 FQGNSA. This CDR3 has 20 amino acids. Trimming pared 5 bases from V and 4 bases from J, leaving 27 bases between. The CDR3 DNA reads as TGTGCCAGCAGCCGACTGACCCGAGGGCAGGGGAAATCAGGGGCCAACGTCCTGACTTTC. Encoded protein: CASSRLTRGQGKSGANVLTF.

The rearrangement uses TRBV5-1 and TRBJ2-3; 7 nucleotides align to TRBD1. This CDR3 has 14 residues. V lost 1 base to trimming and J lost 4 bases; unmatched junction nucleotides: 3. From germline, CDR1 is SGHRS and CDR2 YFSETQ. CDR3 bases: TGCGCCAGCAGCTTGCAGGGGGTCCCAGATACGCAGTATTTT. Translating gives CASSLQGVPDTQYF.

This clonotype turned up a few times. The CDR3 DNA is TGTGCCAGCAGCGTTAGCGAGAGTTCACCCCTCCACTTT. The encoded protein is CASSVSESSPLHF. V and J are TRBV9 and TRBJ1-6; no clear D. This CDR3 is built from 13 residues. Germline CDR1 and CDR2: SGDLS and YYNGEE. V was cut by 2 bases and J by 9 bases, with 9 bases left in between.

This clonotype appeared many times. The J gene is TRBJ2-1, the V gene TRBV3-1, with TRBD2 identical over 12 bases. The V and J ends lost 6 bases and 5 bases, in that order; junction bases with no gene match: 5. CDR1 is LGHDT and CDR2 is YNNKEL in the germline V gene (reference sequence). The CDR3 consists of 15 residues. The CDR3 reads CASSSRLAGDNEQFF. The CDR3 nucleotides read TGTGCCAGCAGTTCTCGACTAGCGGGGGACAATGAGCAGTTCTTC.